This note documents a single TCR beta chain sequence. Its specificity is unknown. The sample is drawn from a study of human T cells and chemical hapten exposure. Whole-study results and caveats: Large CDR3 similarity clusters arose significantly more often from expanded TCRs than from controls.

Under the authors' procedure: A per-sample median of roughly 100,000 TCRs was observed, with a range of roughly 20,000 to 750,000. In TCRdb, the RACE reads were re-called with MiXCR into one record per CDR3 protein. The V and J calls here are based on TCRdb, not the publication. The sample holds about 100,000 distinct CDR3 sequences, 8% to 11% seen once. Stated time point: patch test 1, 2 weeks after DPC sensitization. Indicated treatment: therapeutic diphenylcyclopropenone sensitization with weekly scalp DPC. The template was total RNA from unfractionated whole blood. The sample in question was whole blood, obtained in connection with sensitization to the hapten diphenylcyclopropenone (DPC). This TCR came from a middle-aged man with alopecia areata. Some clones in this sample may be carry-over from other donors' samples.

DNA of the CDR3: TGTGCCAGCAGCTTAACTCGCGACTCCTACAATGAGCAGTTCTTC. Amino acid sequence: CASSLTRDSYNEQFF. The V gene is TRBV7-2, the J gene TRBJ2-1; D call uncertain. The germline V and J ends were trimmed by 2 bases and 0 bases, with 8 bases remaining between them. CDR1 and CDR2 from the germline V gene are SGHTA and FQGNSA. The CDR3 contains 15 residues.